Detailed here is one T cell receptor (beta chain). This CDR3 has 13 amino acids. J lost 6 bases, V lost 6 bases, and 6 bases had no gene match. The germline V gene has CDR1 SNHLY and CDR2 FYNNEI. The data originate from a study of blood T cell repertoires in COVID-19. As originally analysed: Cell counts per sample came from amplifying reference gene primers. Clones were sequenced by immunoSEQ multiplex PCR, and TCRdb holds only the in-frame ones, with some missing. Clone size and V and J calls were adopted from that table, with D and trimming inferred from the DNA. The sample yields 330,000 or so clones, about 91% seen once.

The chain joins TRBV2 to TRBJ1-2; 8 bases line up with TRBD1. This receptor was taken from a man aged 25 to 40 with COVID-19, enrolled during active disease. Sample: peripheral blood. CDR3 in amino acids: CASRVDREDGYTF. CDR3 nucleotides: TGTGCCAGCAGGGTGGACAGGGAGGATGGCTACACCTTC.